The 18 T cell receptor beta chains below come from one sample, sequenced in a study of beta chain features in type 1 diabetes. As every portion of the isolated RNA was reverse transcribed, the sequencing read expressed TCRB transcripts. The assay was immunoSEQ multiplex PCR, and TCRdb's table has in-frame clones only and misses some. The table lists a few hundred thousand clones, 12% to 15% of them singletons. Sequencing used central memory CD4+ T cells from blood. The origin of the receptors is a man aged 30 to 45 in good health.

This chain joins TRBV7-2 and TRBJ1-5; D call uncertain. Germline CDR1 and CDR2: SGHTA and FQGNSA. Trimming stripped 2 bases from V and 2 bases from J, with 7 bases between. This CDR3 contains 14 residues. The CDR3: CASSLWGRNQPQHF. The CDR3 DNA reads TGTGCCAGCAGCTTATGGGGTCGCAATCAGCCCCAGCATTTT.

This clone came up a few times. This chain uses TRBV6-1 with TRBJ1-6, with 7 nucleotides matching TRBD1. CDR1 and CDR2 from the germline V gene are MNHNS and SASEGT. With 5 bases clipped from V and 7 bases from J, the junction kept 8 bases outside the gene matches. The CDR3 contains 15 residues. CDR3 in DNA: TGTGCCAGCAGTTCCCCAGGGGACAGAAATTCACCCCTCCACTTT. This translates into CASSSPGDRNSPLHF.

The rearrangement uses TRBV18 and TRBJ2-1; 9 bases align to TRBD2. The CDR3 sequence is 15 residues long. J gave up 6 bases and V 3 bases, and 6 bases lay outside the gene matches. Germline loops: CDR1 KGHSH, CDR2 LQKENI. The CDR3 nucleotides are TGTGCCAGCTCACCTCCGGGACTAGCACGCAATGAGCAGTTCTTC. Translated: CASSPPGLARNEQFF. The whole variable domain, filled in from reference TRBV18 and TRBJ2-1, reads NAGVMQNPRHLVRRRGQEARLRCSPMKGHSHVYWYRQLPEEGLKFMVYLQKENIIDESGMPKERFSAEFPKEGPSILRIQQVVRGDSAAYFCASSPPGLARNEQFFGPGTRLTVL.

Of note for this clone: A junction end diverges from the germline sequence, so it may reflect a read error. The gene calls are TRBV5-4 and TRBJ2-2; D gene unclear. The CDR3 is made up of 14 amino acids. The germline V gene encodes CDR1 SGHNT and CDR2 YYREEE (reference sequence). This CDR3 reads CASCEDPNTGELFF. The CDR3 region has the DNA TGTGCCAGCTGCGAAGATCCGAATACCGGGGAGCTGTTTTTT.

This clone was seen a few times. The chain couples TRBV19 to TRBJ2-3, with D perhaps TRBD1 or TRBD2 (5 bases each). Trimming stripped 9 bases from V and 3 bases from J, with 16 bases between. Germline V CDR1 and CDR2: LNHDA, SQIVND (reference sequence). The CDR3 has 14 residues. The CDR3: CASVKEGETDTQYF. In DNA form, the CDR3 reads TGTGCCAGCGTCAAGGAAGGGGAGACAGATACGCAGTATTTT.

V is TRBV6-5 and J is TRBJ1-5; 11 bases fit TRBD1. The germline CDR1 and CDR2 sequences are MNHEY and SVGAGI. V dropped 4 bases and J dropped 5; count of bases not matched to a gene: 4. The CDR3 is made up of 15 amino acids. The CDR3 region has the DNA TGTGCCAGCAGTTGGACAGGGGGCTACGATCAGCCCCAGCATTTT. This encodes CASSWTGGYDQPQHF.

The sample holds many counts of this clone. The chain recombines TRBV7-9 with TRBJ2-7, with D tentatively TRBD1 or TRBD2 (5 bases each). CDR1 and CDR2 from the germline V gene are SEHNR and FQNEAQ (reference sequence). The V gene lost 5 bases and the J gene lost 0 bases, with 11 bases spanning the gap. The CDR3 length is 14 residues. CDR3 region: CASSRDRSSYEQYV. The CDR3 nucleotides read TGTGCCAGCAGCCGGGACCGGAGCTCCTACGAGCAGTACGTC.

This clone was found many times. The chain couples TRBV4-1 to TRBJ1-2; D not resolved. The CDR3 length is 13 residues. CDR1 MGHRA and CDR2 YSYEKL come from the germline V gene. The V gene lost 4 bases and the J gene lost 4 bases, with 10 bases spanning the gap. For the CDR3, the DNA is TGCGCCAGCAGCCTGGAGATGGGCTATGGCTACACCTTC. Its translation: CASSLEMGYGYTF.

The rearrangement uses TRBV19 and TRBJ1-1; D is unclear. Trimming took 9 bases from V and 4 from J, leaving 9 bases between them. Germline CDR1 reads LNHDA; CDR2 reads SQIVND (reference sequence). This CDR3 region has 11 residues. DNA of the CDR3: TGTGCCAGCGGCTTTACCACTGAAGCTTTCTTT. This codes for CASGFTTEAFF.

The chain is built from TRBV28 and TRBJ1-2; D is unresolved. The CDR3 is 13 residues long. Germline V gene sequence: CDR1 MDHEN, CDR2 SYDVKM. The V end was cut by 6 bases, the J end by 4 bases, with 12 bases between. The CDR3 is CASSSLTRYGYTF. The CDR3 DNA reads TGTGCCAGCAGCAGTCTAACGCGCTATGGCTACACCTTC.

A word on this clone: This specimen includes other DNA sequences encoding the same CDR3. The chain uses TRBV11-3 and TRBJ1-1, with 9 bases aligning to TRBD1. With V trimmed by 6 bases and J by 0 bases, 5 bases remained unmatched. This CDR3 region has 15 residues. The germline gives CDR1 SGHNT, CDR2 YENEEA. The DNA for the CDR3 is TGTGCCAGCAGGTTGGGGACAGGGTTGAACACTGAAGCTTTCTTT. It encodes CASRLGTGLNTEAFF.

The chain combines TRBV29-1 with TRBJ2-5; TRBD2 agrees at 9 bases. The CDR3 loop spans 13 amino acids. The ends lost 5 bases at V and 5 bases at J; junction bases unmatched: 6. Germline V gene sequence: CDR1 SQVTM, CDR2 ANQGSEA. Here the CDR3 DNA reads TGCAGCGTTAATAGCGGGAGTCGGGAGACCCAGTACTTC. This translates into CSVNSGSRETQYF.

The V and J genes are TRBV27 and TRBJ1-2; no reliable D call. This CDR3 comprises 16 residues. Trimming shortened V by 0 bases and J by 6 bases, and 17 bases separated the two germline ends. CDR1 and CDR2 (germline): MNHEY, SMNVEV (reference sequence). CDR3 amino acids: CASSLSIFSQADGYTF. The DNA of the CDR3 is TGTGCCAGCAGTTTATCGATATTCAGTCAGGCGGATGGCTACACCTTC.

This clone was observed a handful of times. The V and J genes are TRBV6-5 and TRBJ2-4, with 11 nucleotides matching TRBD1. CDR3 length equals 14 residues. Germline values: CDR1 MNHEY, CDR2 SVGAGI. J was trimmed by 7 bases and V by 5 bases; bases with no gene match: 4. CDR3 region: CASSEGTGGNIQYF. The CDR3 DNA reads as TGTGCCAGCAGTGAAGGGACAGGGGGGAACATTCAGTACTTC.

The rearrangement uses TRBV6-5 and TRBJ2-5; 11 bases align to TRBD2. Germline V gene data show CDR1 as MNHEY and CDR2 as SVGAGI. CDR3 length equals 14 residues. The V segment lost 5 bases and the J segment 4 bases; nucleotides outside the gene matches: 3. The CDR3 region is CASSGGTSGETQYF. The CDR3 coding sequence is TGTGCCAGCAGTGGTGGGACTAGCGGAGAGACCCAGTACTTC.

A few counts support this clone. The chain uses TRBV6-5 and TRBJ1-1; D is possibly TRBD1 (6 bases). This CDR3 region has 14 residues. Germline V gives CDR1 MNHEY, CDR2 SVGAGI. The germline V and J ends were trimmed by 2 bases and 4 bases, with 11 bases remaining between them. CDR3 protein: CASSYLPGATEAFF. The DNA of the CDR3 is TGTGCCAGCAGTTACCTCCCAGGGGCCACTGAAGCTTTCTTT.

This clone has at least ten counts. V is TRBV21-1 and J is TRBJ1-1; the table's D call of TRBD1 was not tested on the DNA. TRBV21-1 is termed a pseudogene. The CDR3 extends over 15 amino acids. CDR3 region: CASSKAHSLNTEAFF. Written as DNA, the CDR3 is TGTGCCAGCAGCAAAGCCCACAGCTTGAACACTGAAGCTTTCTTT.

The V call is TRBV18, the J call TRBJ1-3; D is ambiguous. This CDR3 region has 13 residues. Germline V gene data show CDR1 as KGHSH and CDR2 as LQKENI. Trimming cost V 6 bases and J 0 bases, with 6 bases left between them. CDR3 sequence: CASSINSGNTIYF. The DNA of the CDR3 is TGTGCCAGCTCCATAAACTCTGGAAACACCATATATTTT. Together with reference TRBV18 and TRBJ1-3, the CDR3 gives the full variable domain: NAGVMQNPRHLVRRRGQEARLRCSPMKGHSHVYWYRQLPEEGLKFMVYLQKENIIDESGMPKERFSAEFPKEGPSILRIQQVVRGDSAAYFCASSINSGNTIYFGEGSWLTVV.